Ten or more counts support the clone carrying this T cell receptor beta chain. These data originate in a study of human T cells and chemical hapten exposure. Time point described: patch test 1, 2 weeks after DPC sensitization. Treatment in this sample: therapeutic diphenylcyclopropenone sensitization with weekly scalp DPC. TCRdb analysed the RACE reads with MiXCR anew, one entry per CDR3 protein. The sample has a few hundred thousand distinct CDR3 sequences, around 5% seen once. Sequencing was performed on whole blood, taken in connection with sensitization to the hapten diphenylcyclopropenone (DPC). The receptor was derived from a woman in her fifties or sixties with alopecia areata. Some clones in this sample may be carry-over from other donors' samples.

The CDR3 sequence is CAISETGAGNQPQHF. The DNA for the CDR3 is TGTGCCATCAGTGAGACCGGGGCCGGCAATCAGCCCCAGCATTTT. The chain carries TRBV10-3 and TRBJ1-5, with a possible D match to TRBD1 (5 bases). In germline, CDR1 is ENHRY, CDR2 SYGVKD. The CDR3 extends over 15 amino acids. V lost 2 bases to trimming and J lost 2 bases, with 10 bases between them.